The rows below give T cell receptor beta chains drawn from one sample of a study of blood T cell repertoires in COVID-19. Assay used: immunoSEQ multiplex PCR; TCRdb lists only in-frame clones, some missing. This table holds a few hundred thousand clones, around nine tenths found once. Sequencing used peripheral blood. These receptors originate from a woman in her 70s with COVID-19, enrolled during active disease. Each CDR3 is given with its conserved first and last residue. D genes are given only for firm matches. Size tells how often a clone was seen (once, few, many) or the class of an expanded clone, and some rows leave it out.

v_gene: TRBV4-3
len: 14
d_gene: .
j_gene: TRBJ1-2
abundance: .
CDR3nt: TGCGCCAGCAGCCAAGAGTGGGGCAGCTATGGCTACACCTTC
CDR3aa: CASSQEWGSYGYTF

v_gene: TRBV10-2
len: 15
d_gene: .
j_gene: TRBJ2-6
abundance: .
CDR3nt: TGCGCCAGCAGTGAAGGGAGCTCTGGGGCCAACGTCCTGACTTTC
CDR3aa: CASSEGSSGANVLTF

v_gene: TRBV28
len: 10
d_gene: .
j_gene: TRBJ1-1
abundance: .
CDR3nt: TGTGCCAGCCAGGGTTCTGAAGCTTTCTTT
CDR3aa: CASQGSEAFF

v_gene: TRBV2
len: 13
d_gene: .
j_gene: TRBJ2-3
abundance: many
CDR3nt: TGTGCCAGCAGCGGTTCCTTCACAGATACGCAGTATTTT
CDR3aa: CASSGSFTDTQYF

v_gene: TRBV19
len: 14
d_gene: TRBD1
j_gene: TRBJ2-7
abundance: .
CDR3nt: TGTGCCAGTAGCGGGACAGGGAATGTGAGGGAGCAGTACTTC
CDR3aa: CASSGTGNVREQYF

v_gene: TRBV19
len: 16
d_gene: .
j_gene: TRBJ1-6
abundance: .
CDR3nt: TGTGCCAGTAGTATGCCCGGGGGTCCGCTTAATTCACCCCTCCACTTT
CDR3aa: CASSMPGGPLNSPLHF

v_gene: TRBV11-3
len: 15
d_gene: .
j_gene: TRBJ2-1
abundance: .
CDR3nt: TGTGCCAGCAGCCAACAGGGAGACATCTACAATGAGCAGTTCTTC
CDR3aa: CASSQQGDIYNEQFF

v_gene: TRBV6-5
len: 14
d_gene: TRBD2
j_gene: TRBJ2-1
abundance: .
CDR3nt: TGTGCCAGCAGTTACTCGGGGAGGGACAATGAGCAGTTCTTC
CDR3aa: CASSYSGRDNEQFF

v_gene: TRBV9
len: 15
d_gene: .
j_gene: TRBJ2-1
abundance: .
CDR3nt: TGTGCCAGCAGCGCTCTAGACAGGCTCCACAATGAGCAGTTCTTC
CDR3aa: CASSALDRLHNEQFF

v_gene: TRBV19
len: 14
d_gene: .
j_gene: TRBJ2-7
abundance: .
CDR3nt: TGTGCCAGTAGTACCCAGACAGGACCCTACGAGCAGTACTTC
CDR3aa: CASSTQTGPYEQYF

v_gene: TRBV2
len: 12
d_gene: .
j_gene: TRBJ1-1
abundance: .
CDR3nt: TGTGCCAGCAGTTCCTATAACACTGAAGCTTTCTTT
CDR3aa: CASSSYNTEAFF

v_gene: TRBV23-1
len: 18
d_gene: .
j_gene: TRBJ2-7
abundance: .
CDR3nt: TGCGCCAGCAGTCGCCACCTACCCCGGGACGGGAGCCTCTACGAGCAGTACTTC
CDR3aa: CASSRHLPRDGSLYEQYF

v_gene: TRBV24-1
len: 17
d_gene: TRBD2
j_gene: TRBJ2-7
abundance: once
CDR3nt: TGTGCCACCAGTGACCCTGGGACTAGCGGGACCCCCTACGAGCAGTACTTC
CDR3aa: CATSDPGTSGTPYEQYF

v_gene: TRBV27
len: 14
d_gene: TRBD1
j_gene: TRBJ1-2
abundance: .
CDR3nt: TGTGCCAGCAGTTCAACAGGGGGCTCAGATGGCTACACCTTC
CDR3aa: CASSSTGGSDGYTF

v_gene: TRBV5-4
len: 16
d_gene: .
j_gene: TRBJ2-5
abundance: .
CDR3nt: TGTGCCAGCAGCTTGGACGGGACTTGGTACCAAGAGACCCAGTACTTC
CDR3aa: CASSLDGTWYQETQYF

v_gene: TRBV3-1/TRBV3-2
len: 14
d_gene: TRBD2
j_gene: TRBJ2-2
abundance: .
CDR3nt: TGTGCCAGCAGCCAAGGGGGGGGAACCGGGGAGCTGTTTTTT
CDR3aa: CASSQGGGTGELFF

v_gene: TRBV13
len: 16
d_gene: TRBD1
j_gene: TRBJ2-7
abundance: .
CDR3nt: TGTGCCAGCAGCTTAGGGTTGGGGACAGGTTTTTACGAGCAGTACTTC
CDR3aa: CASSLGLGTGFYEQYF

v_gene: TRBV3-1/TRBV3-2
len: 15
d_gene: TRBD2
j_gene: TRBJ2-1
abundance: .
CDR3nt: TGTGCCAGCAGCCAAGTTGGACTAGCGGTTAATGAGCAGTTCTTC
CDR3aa: CASSQVGLAVNEQFF

v_gene: TRBV7-6
len: 14
d_gene: .
j_gene: TRBJ2-7
abundance: .
CDR3nt: TGTGCCAGCAGCTTATCAGGTCCCACCTACGAGCAGTACTTC
CDR3aa: CASSLSGPTYEQYF

v_gene: TRBV5-4
len: 20
d_gene: TRBD2
j_gene: TRBJ2-3
abundance: .
CDR3nt: TGTGCCAGCAGCCCTCCAAATGCACTAGCGGGAGCGGGTACTACAGATACGCAGTATTTT
CDR3aa: CASSPPNALAGAGTTDTQYF

v_gene: TRBV10-1
len: 10
d_gene: .
j_gene: TRBJ2-5
abundance: .
CDR3nt: TGCGCCAGCAGCCGAGAGACCCAGTACTTC
CDR3aa: CASSRETQYF

v_gene: TRBV28
len: 15
d_gene: TRBD1
j_gene: TRBJ1-2
abundance: .
CDR3nt: TGTGCCAGCAGTTTGACAGGGAGGTATGACTATGGCTACACCTTC
CDR3aa: CASSLTGRYDYGYTF

v_gene: TRBV3-1/TRBV3-2
len: 13
d_gene: TRBD1
j_gene: TRBJ1-2
abundance: .
CDR3nt: TGTGCCAGCAGCCCAGGACAGGGGGGAGGCTACACCTTC
CDR3aa: CASSPGQGGGYTF

v_gene: TRBV15
len: 13
d_gene: .
j_gene: TRBJ1-1
abundance: .
CDR3nt: TGTGCCACCAGCAGAGATCTGGGTGGGGGGGCTTTCTTT
CDR3aa: CATSRDLGGGAFF

v_gene: TRBV6-2/TRBV6-3
len: 15
d_gene: TRBD2
j_gene: TRBJ2-5
abundance: .
CDR3nt: TGTGCCAGCAGTTTCCTAGCGGGATGGGAAGAGACCCAGTACTTC
CDR3aa: CASSFLAGWEETQYF